A single T cell receptor beta chain is shown here with its context. Its antigen has not been determined. No clone much larger than this one lies a single base away; base qualities are absent. This sample is drawn from a study of response to subunit inactivated influenza vaccine (dated by TCRdb to the late 2010s). About the investigation overall: To follow how T cells responded to a trivalent subunit inactivated influenza vaccine, the researchers relied on deep quantitative profiling of the T cell receptor repertoire.

Summary of the overall study and its limitations: The authors suggested that each seasonal influenza vaccination may recruit only a limited number of new T cells.

The library relied on RT-PCR. The run used an Illumina HiSeq 2500. TCRdb passed the public sequencing reads through fastp at Q25 and MiXCR, retaining productive beta sequences. Rows with a matching CDR3 protein are joined into one entry that keeps the most common DNA and genes. This sample comprises roughly 500,000 distinct CDR3 sequences, around 25% of them detected only once. Of the sample, under 3.5% falls within the top ten clones. Trimming removed 5 bases from V and 1 base from J; the gene matches leave 11 bases unexplained. From the germline V gene, CDR1 is SGHAT and CDR2 is FQNNGV. From cysteine to phenylalanine, the CDR3 is 16 amino acids long. Only CDR3 DNA remains: 48 bases, in frame from the first base. These data are also associated with another study on T cells expressing NK-cell markers. As noted in the second study: The TCR beta cDNA libraries were made using 5'RACE template switching, a step that added both a universal primer site and unique molecular identifiers. TCR beta-chain repertoires were profiled in sorted CD3+CD56+NKG2C+, CD3+CD56+NKG2C- and CD3+CD56-NKG2C+ T-cell subsets from eight donors. Of the eight sequenced donors, seven were found to be HCMV-seropositive and one was found to be HCMV-seronegative. To restrict sorting to alphabetaTCR-expressing T cells, an anti-gammadeltaTCR antibody was added in several experiments. In more than five donors, the dominant CD3+CD56+NKG2C+ clonotypes were found to rank among the top 10 CD8+ clonotypes and to make up about 1.0-7.0% of CD8+ T cells. Those dominant clonotypes were again the most abundant among CD3+CD56-NKG2C+ cells in several donors, at roughly 25-60.1%. It remained unclear whether the expanded NKG2C-expressing T cell clones were specific for HCMV antigens. The eight sequenced donors were randomly selected healthy volunteers, three men and five women. A commercial ELISA kit detecting HCMV-specific IgG in serum was used to determine HCMV serostatus. Ficoll density gradient centrifugation was used to isolate peripheral blood mononuclear cells from blood. Magnetic immunoseparation with Miltenyi isolation kits was used to isolate CD4+ and CD8+ T cells from PBMC. cDNA synthesis was primed from the TCR beta constant segment, followed by two successive PCR amplification steps. The libraries were sequenced on Illumina HiSeq 2000/2500, MiSeq or NextSeq, producing 2 x 150 bp reads. MIGEC was used to demultiplex reads and group reads by UMI, and MiTCR was used to assemble and quantify clonotypes. Only TCR cDNA sequences supported by at least two reads were kept to exclude erroneous sequences. The tcR package was used for downstream repertoire analysis, and clonotypes were matched across fractions by CDR3 nucleotide sequence plus V segment. VDJmatch was used to annotate antigen specificity against VDJdb, with one amino acid substitution allowed in CDR3.

The origin of this receptor is a middle-aged man who received an inactivated influenza vaccine. Donor details come from another sample of the same person, matched by shared clones. This specimen was CD4+ T cells sorted from PBMCs, taken approximately 13 days after vaccination. The chain joins TRBV11-2 to TRBJ2-7; 7 of the junction bases match TRBD1. In nucleotides, the sequence is TGTGCCAGCAGCGCCATCCCAGACAGGGCGTCCTACGAGCAGTACTTC. Its translation reads: CASSAIPDRASYEQYF.